Listed here is a single T cell receptor beta chain. Its target is unknown. Some clones are missing from TCRdb's copy, which holds only in-frame ones; the method was immunoSEQ multiplex PCR. Of under 65,000 clones in the sample, approximately 84% were seen once. The sample is drawn from a study of OX40 agonist ivuxolimab in advanced cancers. Study-wide results and limits: Averaging showed that CD8+ T cells had more expanded clones than CD4+ did.

The study sampled blood at baseline, cycle 4 day 1, and cycle 7 day 1. This CDR3 spans 18 amino acids. V shed 5 bases and J 5 bases; nucleotides not matched to a gene: 13. Germline V lookup: CDR1 LGHNA, CDR2 YNFKEQ. This sequence was found in an adult with an advanced solid tumor such as melanoma, head and neck, liver or kidney cancer. The chain employs TRBV4-2 and TRBJ2-3; TRBD2 aligns across 13 bases. Material: CD4+ or CD8+ T cells sorted from blood, obtained in a trial of the OX40 agonist ivuxolimab. The CDR3, as DNA: TGTGCCAGCAGCTACACCGGGACTAGCGGGGCAAATGGAGATACGCAGTATTTT. It encodes CASSYTGTSGANGDTQYF.